This TCR beta chain was retrieved from a study of T-cell reconstitution after alpha-beta-depleted transplantation in children. Study-level points and caveats: Hyperexpanded clones declined; after one year, newly produced T cells mostly supplied diversity. For some patients, TCRbeta diversity was high at day 60 because of recipient T cells and thymic progenitors that survived. Several hundred expanded graft clones reportedly were the source of alpha-beta T cells about two months after transplant.

It was with unique molecular identifiers that the TCRbeta library was prepared. TCRdb reanalysed the PCR reads using MiXCR and keeps one entry per CDR3 protein. Among fewer than 550,000 distinct CDR3 sequences listed, 9.5% to 12% were seen once. To note about this clonotype: The antigen is not known.

CDR3 length: 14 amino acids. Germline V CDR1 and CDR2: ENHRY, SYGVKD. Deletions cut 0 bases from V and 1 base from J, with 7 bases between. This receptor was obtained from a female patient aged 2-15 years who had a stem cell transplant for aplastic anemia, so the T cells may come from the graft donor. This specimen was PBMCs, mostly from graft donor cells, taken 180 days after TCRalphabeta/CD19-depleted stem cell transplant. The chain uses TRBV10-3 and TRBJ2-7, with unresolved D. The DNA of the CDR3 is TGTGCCATCAGTGAGTCTTGGGGATCCTACGAGCAGTACGTC. This codes for CAISESWGSYEQYV.